One and the same sample provided the 21 T cell receptor beta chains below, sequenced in a study of CD8 T cells in Susac syndrome. Roughly 0.45 to 1 ug RNA was reverse transcribed with random hexamers. One entry per CDR3 protein results from TCRdb running MiXCR on the immunoSEQ multiplex PCR reads. The table has some 200,000 distinct CDR3 sequences, 92% seen once. Sequencing was performed on CD8+ T cells from PBMCs. The receptor set was obtained from a human donor with multiple sclerosis.

The gene calls are TRBV19 and TRBJ2-7, with D unclear. V was shortened by 5 bases and J by 0 bases, with 14 bases between the two germline ends. There are 15 residues in the CDR3. Germline V gene sequence: CDR1 LNHDA, CDR2 SQIVND (reference sequence). CDR3 in DNA: TGTGCCAGTAGTCCCTCGGATCGCTCCTCCTACGAGCAGTACTTC. It specifies CASSPSDRSSYEQYF.

The rearrangement links TRBV4-1 to TRBJ1-4; 7 bases match TRBD1. The trim removed 1 base at V and 3 bases at J, leaving 8 bases unmatched. This CDR3 is built from 17 residues. Germline V gives CDR1 MGHRA, CDR2 YSYEKL. This chain's CDR3 is CASSQVRFTGANEKLFF. The CDR3 coding sequence is TGCGCCAGCAGCCAAGTCCGTTTCACAGGGGCTAATGAAAAACTGTTTTTT.

This chain's CDR3 is CASSQRDSHEQYF. The CDR3 DNA sequence: TGCGCCAGCAGCCAACGGGACAGTCACGAGCAGTACTTC. The genes are TRBV4-3 and TRBJ2-7; 7 bases are shared with TRBD1. Germline V gives CDR1 LGHNA, CDR2 YSLEER. Trimming cost V 2 bases and J 5 bases; bases outside gene matches: 3. The CDR3 totals 13 residues.

The rearrangement uses TRBV27 and TRBJ2-7, with 9 positions matching TRBD1. V gave up 5 bases and J gave up 6 bases; unmatched junction bases: 8. This CDR3 has 14 residues. CDR1 is MNHEY, CDR2 SMNVEV, per germline (reference sequence). The CDR3 DNA reads TGTGCCAGCAGTCCTCGGGACAGGGTACCCGAGCAGTACTTC. The encoded protein is CASSPRDRVPEQYF.

The rearrangement joins TRBV6-1 to TRBJ2-7; 12 bases are shared with TRBD2. CDR1 MNHNS and CDR2 SASEGT come from the germline V gene. The V segment lost 3 bases and the J segment 5 bases; nucleotides outside the gene matches: 8. The length of the CDR3 is 16 residues. The CDR3 loop is CASSDEPGLAGNEQYF. DNA of the CDR3: TGTGCCAGCAGTGACGAACCTGGACTAGCGGGAAACGAGCAGTACTTC.

This sequence joins TRBV19 and TRBJ2-1; 9 nucleotides line up with TRBD2. J gave up 4 bases and V 6 bases, and 7 bases lay outside the gene matches. Per germline, CDR1 LNHDA and CDR2 SQIVND (reference sequence). The CDR3 loop spans 15 amino acids. The CDR3 coding sequence is TGTGCCAGTAGCCCCAGCGGGGGGTCTTACAATGAGCAGTTCTTC. Amino acid sequence: CASSPSGGSYNEQFF.

The J gene is TRBJ2-7, the V gene TRBV19, with D perhaps TRBD1 (6 bases). Per the germline V gene, CDR1 is LNHDA and CDR2 is SQIVND (reference sequence). CDR3 length: 14 residues. Trimming took 5 bases from V and 4 from J, leaving 15 bases between them. CDR3 in DNA: TGTGCCAGTAGTCCGGGACCAGGGGAATACGAGCAGTACTTC. Amino acid sequence: CASSPGPGEYEQYF.

CDR3 residues: CASSGTGDHEQYF. In DNA, the CDR3 is TGTGCCAGCAGCGGGACAGGGGACCACGAGCAGTACTTC. V usage is TRBV7-9 and J usage is TRBJ2-7; 10 nucleotides line up with TRBD1. The germline gives CDR1 SEHNR, CDR2 FQNEAQ (reference sequence). With V trimmed by 5 bases and J by 5 bases, 3 bases remained unmatched. This CDR3 has 13 amino acids.

This clonotype is a singleton in its sample. The chain has TRBV19 and TRBJ1-1; 7 bases fit TRBD1. Trimming cost V 4 bases and J 5 bases; bases outside gene matches: 7. Germline V CDR1 and CDR2: LNHDA, SQIVND (reference sequence). CDR3 length: 14 residues. CDR3 region: CASSTRTGRTEAFF. CDR3 coding DNA: TGTGCCAGTAGTACACGGACAGGAAGGACTGAAGCTTTCTTT.

The chain is built from TRBV27 and TRBJ2-7; 9 bases agree with TRBD1. This CDR3 comprises 14 residues. Germline V gene sequence: CDR1 MNHEY, CDR2 SMNVEV (reference sequence). Germline trimming cut 5 bases from V and 1 base from J; bases unmatched to any gene: 3. Here the CDR3 DNA reads TGTGCCAGCAGTCAGGGACAGGGATCCTACGAGCAGTACTTC. It is translated as CASSQGQGSYEQYF.

J is TRBJ2-7 and V is TRBV6-5; TRBD1 matches 8 bases. V gave up 4 bases and J gave up 7 bases; unmatched junction bases: 15. Looked up from germline, CDR1 is MNHEY and CDR2 is SVGAGI. The length of the CDR3 is 16 residues. CDR3 DNA sequence: TGTGCCAGCAGTTCCGACACGGGACAGGACAGAGGGGAGCAGTACTTC. Translating gives CASSSDTGQDRGEQYF.

The genes are TRBV7-9 and TRBJ1-2; 7 nucleotides align to TRBD1. The V segment lost 5 bases and the J segment 8 bases; nucleotides outside the gene matches: 8. This CDR3 contains 13 residues. CDR1 and CDR2 from the germline V gene are SEHNR and FQNEAQ (reference sequence). The CDR3 DNA reads TGTGCCAGCAGCGATTCAGGGGGAAGGGGCTACACCTTC. Translation: CASSDSGGRGYTF.

The rearrangement joins TRBV7-9 to TRBJ2-7; D remains ambiguous. V gave up 1 base and J gave up 3 bases, with 7 bases separating them. The CDR3 is made up of 13 amino acids. The V gene's germline CDR1 is SEHNR and CDR2 FQNEAQ (reference sequence). The CDR3 region is CASSLDLNYEQYF. The CDR3 DNA follows: TGTGCCAGCAGCTTAGACTTAAACTACGAGCAGTACTTC.

This sequence joins TRBV5-1 and TRBJ2-3; D may be TRBD2 (6 bases). The germline CDR1 and CDR2 sequences are SGHRS and YFSETQ. V gave up 2 bases and J gave up 1 base, with 11 bases separating them. The CDR3 contains 15 residues. In DNA, the CDR3 is TGCGCCAGCAGCTTCAACGGGGGAGGCACAGATACGCAGTATTTT. Translating it yields CASSFNGGGTDTQYF.

The rearrangement uses TRBV15 and TRBJ2-7; maybe TRBD2 (5 bases). The CDR3 covers 13 residues. The ends were cut back, 2 bases at V and 4 bases at J, with 9 bases in the middle. Germline-derived CDR1 and CDR2 are LNHNV and YYDKDF (reference sequence). The CDR3 nucleotides read TGTGCCACCAGCAGAAGCGGACGGTACGAGCAGTACTTC. Translated: CATSRSGRYEQYF. Combining the CDR3 with reference TRBV15 and TRBJ2-7 gives the whole variable domain DAMVIQNPRYQVTQFGKPVTLSCSQTLNHNVMYWYQQKSSQAPKLLFHYYDKDFNNEADTPDNFQSRRPNTSFCFLDIRSPGLGDTAMYLCATSRSGRYEQYFGPGTRLTVT.

This clonotype was seen more than once but under ten times. The J gene is TRBJ2-7, the V gene TRBV7-9, with 7 bases fitting TRBD2. The trim removed 5 bases at V and 5 bases at J, leaving 12 bases unmatched. The germline gives CDR1 SEHNR, CDR2 FQNEAQ (reference sequence). CDR3 length: 15 residues. CDR3 amino acids: CASSPGRRESNEQYF. The CDR3, as DNA: TGTGCCAGCAGCCCGGGGAGGCGGGAGTCCAACGAGCAGTACTTC.

This clonotype was picked up one time. CDR3 sequence reads: CASSQDGPGINTDTQYF. In DNA, the CDR3 is TGCGCCAGCAGCCAAGATGGTCCGGGAATAAACACAGATACGCAGTATTTT. The chain couples TRBV4-3 to TRBJ2-3; maybe TRBD2 (5 bases). The V gene lost 0 bases and the J gene lost 2 bases, with 15 bases spanning the gap. The CDR3 sequence is 17 residues long. Germline assignment: CDR1 LGHNA and CDR2 YSLEER.

The chain recombines TRBV7-8 with TRBJ2-1; TRBD2 matches 7 bases. In germline, CDR1 is SGHVS, CDR2 FQNEAQ. There are 15 residues in the CDR3. Trimming took 0 bases from V and 5 from J; bases not matched to a gene: 4. CDR3 sequence: CASSLAGGWDNEQFF. CDR3 nucleotide sequence: TGTGCCAGCAGCTTAGCGGGAGGGTGGGACAATGAGCAGTTCTTC.

For this clonotype: One end of the junction varies from germline; a read error may be responsible. This sequence joins TRBV29-1 and TRBJ2-5; maybe TRBD2 (7 bases). Germline assignment: CDR1 SQVTM and CDR2 ANQGSEA. CDR3 length equals 8 residues. CDR3 sequence (DNA): TGCAGTGAGGGGGGGGCAGACTTC. Encoded protein: CSEGGADF.

The genes are TRBV30 and TRBJ1-1; D unresolved. The CDR3 spans 13 residues. Trimming took 2 bases from V and 3 from J, leaving 10 bases between them. Germline V lookup: CDR1 GTSNPN, CDR2 SVGIG (reference sequence). The CDR3 loop reads CAWSFTVDTEAFF. The CDR3 DNA follows: TGTGCCTGGAGTTTTACAGTGGACACTGAAGCTTTCTTT.

The rearrangement joins TRBV9 to TRBJ2-7; 7 bases agree with TRBD2. J gave up 5 bases and V 3 bases, and 11 bases lay outside the gene matches. The CDR3 spans 15 residues. Germline CDR1 reads SGDLS; CDR2 reads YYNGEE. The CDR3 DNA sequence: TGTGCCAGCAGCGCATGGGGAGGGCCCCAAGACGAGCAGTACTTC. This translates into CASSAWGGPQDEQYF.